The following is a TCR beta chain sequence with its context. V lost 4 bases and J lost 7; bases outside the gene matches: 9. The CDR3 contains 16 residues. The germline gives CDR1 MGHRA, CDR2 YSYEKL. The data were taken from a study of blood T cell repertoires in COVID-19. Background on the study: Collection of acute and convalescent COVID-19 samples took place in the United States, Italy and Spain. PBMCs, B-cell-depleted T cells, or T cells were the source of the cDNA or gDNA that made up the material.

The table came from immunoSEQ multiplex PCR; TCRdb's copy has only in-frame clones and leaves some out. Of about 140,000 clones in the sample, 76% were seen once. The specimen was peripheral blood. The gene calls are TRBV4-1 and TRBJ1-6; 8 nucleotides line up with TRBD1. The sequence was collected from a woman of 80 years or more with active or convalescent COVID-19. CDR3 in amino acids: CASSPERQGQNSPLHF. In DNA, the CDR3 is TGCGCCAGCAGCCCAGAAAGACAGGGGCAGAATTCACCCCTCCACTTT.